This entry is about one TCR beta chain. No antigen is known for it. From the germline J gene comes the end of the CDR3, since the read stops 3 residues before it. The CDR3 sequence is 15 residues long. V gave up 4 bases and J gave up 6 bases; unmatched junction bases: 7. Germline V gives CDR1 KGHDR, CDR2 SFDVKD. This specimen comes from a study of T cells in women clearing cervical HPV infection. The wider study: Case blood was drawn when the lesion was first found; control blood after infection became undetectable. Regarding the study as a whole: Associations may precede or follow infection; HPV-specific or memory T cells were not isolated.

immunoSEQ multiplex PCR used an average of roughly 1,300 ng genomic DNA. Method: immunoSEQ multiplex PCR; TCRdb's copy keeps in-frame clones and lacks some. This table holds 42,000 or so clones. The sample was blood buffy coat. This TCR was sampled from a woman aged 18 to 69 with a cervical HPV16 infection that either progressed to CIN3+ or cleared (not recorded which). The gene calls are TRBV24-1 and TRBJ1-5, with 8 bases lining up with TRBD1. The CDR3 protein is CATSDPTGACQPQHF. The sequenced CDR3 bases are TGTGCCACCAGTGACCCGACAGGGGCTTGTCAGCCC.